This entry is about one T cell receptor (beta chain). What this receptor recognizes is not known. No base quality information exists; no much larger clone differs at one position. The data derive from a study of OX40 agonist ivuxolimab in advanced cancers. About the investigation overall: Ivuxolimab was an agonistic, fully human IgG2 monoclonal antibody directed against OX40 (CD134), a costimulatory receptor. Partial responses were achieved by three dose-escalation patients, of whom one had hepatocellular carcinoma and two had cutaneous melanoma. Peripheral TCRbeta sequencing was intended to test whether TCR sequence diversity was altered and clonal T-cell expansion was caused by ivuxolimab. Of the roughly 51 patients in dose escalation, 19 had hepatocellular carcinoma, approximately 15 had melanoma, 9 had renal cell carcinoma and 9 had head and neck cancer. Prior anti-PD-1, anti-PD-L1 or anti-CTLA-4 therapy was permitted, and checkpoint inhibitors had been received by approximately 39% of dose-escalation patients. The paper reports the monotherapy dose-escalation portion (N of about 51 patients) of the phase I ivuxolimab trial. Intravenous ivuxolimab was administered to patients every 2 weeks at six dose levels: 0.01, 0.1, 0.3, 1.5, 3 and 10 mg/kg. The dose-escalation cohort was 82.7% male with a mean age of 60 years, ranging from roughly 20 to 85. Points the paper makes about the study in general: Low levels of normalized T-cell clonal expansion were also seen in some patients who did not respond. At doses of 0.1 to 3.0 mg/kg, clonal expansion of both CD4+ and CD8+ blood T cells was observed from baseline to week 6. Partial responders in the 0.1-3.0 mg/kg groups had among the lowest normalized peripheral clonal expansion, especially among CD8+ T cells. The antigen specificity of the peripheral T cells that underwent clonal expansion was not determined. After ivuxolimab, expanded clones were on average more numerous among CD8+ T cells than among CD4+ T cells.

Genomic DNA was isolated from the sorted cells so that the TCRbeta CDR3 region could be sequenced. The immunoSEQ Assay was used to sequence the TCRbeta CDR3 regions. Held by TCRdb, this immuneACCESS table contains in-frame sequences only and omits some clones. Under half of the omission traces to an unresolved V gene where checked; the cause of the rest is unknown. Counted in this sample were 20,000 or so clones; 75% to 90% of them appeared once. The ten largest account for under 35% of the sample. The trial excluded patients who had a history of autoimmune disease or who were on systemic immunosuppression. In every dose cohort, peripheral blood was drawn for TCR sequencing at baseline, cycle 4 day 1, and cycle 7 day 1. The samples were drawn from a first-in-human, open-label, multicenter phase I dose-escalation trial of ivuxolimab. Adults with locally advanced or metastatic melanoma, renal cell carcinoma, hepatocellular carcinoma or head and neck squamous cell carcinoma were enrolled in the trial. Before TCR sequencing, CD4+ and CD8+ T cells were separately sorted from peripheral blood.

The germline V gene (reference sequence) supplies CDR1 DFQATT and CDR2 SNEGSKA. Reading from cysteine to phenylalanine, the CDR3 counts 11 amino acids. The only DNA kept is the CDR3, 33 bases in frame from the first base. Deletion took 3 bases off V and 4 bases off J, with a span of 7 bases between the germline ends. The source material was CD4+ or CD8+ T cells sorted from blood, sampled in a trial of the OX40 agonist ivuxolimab. The chain employs TRBV20-1 and TRBJ2-7; TRBD2 is a possible D gene, resting on 6 matching bases. This clonotype was obtained from an adult with an advanced solid tumor such as melanoma, head and neck, liver or kidney cancer. The CDR3 is CSASGGYEQYF. The nucleotides read TGCAGTGCTAGTGGGGGGTACGAGCAGTACTTC.